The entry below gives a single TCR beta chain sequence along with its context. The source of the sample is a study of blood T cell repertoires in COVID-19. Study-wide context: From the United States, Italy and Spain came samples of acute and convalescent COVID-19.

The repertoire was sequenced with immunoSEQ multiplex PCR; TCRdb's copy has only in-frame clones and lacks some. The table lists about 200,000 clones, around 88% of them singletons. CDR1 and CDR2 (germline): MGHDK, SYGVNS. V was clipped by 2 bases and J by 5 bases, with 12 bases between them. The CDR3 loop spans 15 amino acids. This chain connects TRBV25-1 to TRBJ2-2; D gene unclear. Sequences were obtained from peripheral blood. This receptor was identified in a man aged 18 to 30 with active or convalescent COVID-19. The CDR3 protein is CASSEPGSRTGELFF. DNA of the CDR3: TGTGCCAGCAGTGAACCCGGGTCGAGGACCGGGGAGCTGTTTTTT.